A selection of T cell receptor beta chains follows, all from one sample in a study of CD8 T cells in Susac syndrome. TCRdb ran MiXCR on the immunoSEQ multiplex PCR reads and lists one entry per CDR3 protein. This sample has roughly 190,000 distinct CDR3 sequences, with roughly 91% found just once. Sample: CD4+ T cells from PBMCs. The receptor set was obtained from a human donor with Susac syndrome. The CDR3 runs from the conserved cysteine through the conserved F or W. D genes are given only for firm matches. The size of a clone is reported for some rows only, either as once, few or many, or as a class for expanded clones.

D gene	clone size	J gene	V gene	CDR3 DNA	CDR3 protein
NA	NA	TRBJ1-5	TRBV28	TGTGCCGTTGTTCCTGATAGCAATCAGCCCCAGCATTTT	CAVVPDSNQPQHF
NA	NA	TRBJ2-2	TRBV2	TGTGCCAGCACCCGCAGGGGAAACACCGGGGAGCTGTTTTTT	CASTRRGNTGELFF
NA	NA	TRBJ1-1	TRBV5-1	TGCGCCAGCAGTGAGTCGTGGGACACTGAAGCTTTCTTT	CASSESWDTEAFF
TRBD2	NA	TRBJ2-3	TRBV5-1	TGCGCCAGCAGCCTCCTAGCGGAGACAGATACGCAGTATTTT	CASSLLAETDTQYF
NA	NA	TRBJ2-4	TRBV5-4	TGTGCCAGCAGCTGGGCAGAACGAAACATTCAGTACTTC	CASSWAERNIQYF
TRBD2	NA	TRBJ2-3	TRBV7-9	TGTGCCAGCAGCTTCCCCGCGGGGGGCACAGATACGCAGTATTTT	CASSFPAGGTDTQYF
NA	once	TRBJ1-1	TRBV12-3/TRBV12-4	TGTGCCAGCAGTTATTCAGAGAACACTGAAGCTTTCTTT	CASSYSENTEAFF
NA	once	TRBJ2-1	TRBV9	TGTGCCAGCAGCGTAGACTCTGGCCATTACAATGAGCAGTTCTTC	CASSVDSGHYNEQFF
NA	NA	TRBJ2-5	TRBV15	TGTGCCACCAGCAGAGATCGTTTAGGGACCCAGTACTTC	CATSRDRLGTQYF
NA	NA	TRBJ2-4	TRBV20-1	TGCAGTGCCCACCGCGGCCTAGCCAAAAACATTCAGTACTTC	CSAHRGLAKNIQYF
TRBD2	NA	TRBJ2-1	TRBV3-1	TGTGCCAGCAGCCAGGGACTAAAGAGGTTCTTC	CASSQGLKRFF
NA	NA	TRBJ1-5	TRBV24-1	TGTGCCACCAGCGGAGGGGAAAGCATGAATAGCAATCAGCCCCAGCATTTT	CATSGGESMNSNQPQHF
NA	once	TRBJ1-1	TRBV12-3/TRBV12-4	TGTGCCAGCAGGTTCTCCGGGGCAAGGGCTTTCTTT	CASRFSGARAFF
NA	NA	TRBJ1-5	TRBV20-1	TGCAGTGCTAGAGAGAATCAGCCCCAGCATTTT	CSARENQPQHF
TRBD1	NA	TRBJ2-1	TRBV29-1	TGCAGCGTTGAAGATAGGAAAACAGGGGTTTTTGGCGATGAGCAGTTCTTC	CSVEDRKTGVFGDEQFF
TRBD1	NA	TRBJ1-1	TRBV18	TGTGCCAGCTCAATGGGACAGGGGAACGTAGGCACTGAAGCTTTCTTT	CASSMGQGNVGTEAFF
NA	NA	TRBJ1-6	TRBV12-3/TRBV12-4	TGTGCCAGCAGTCTCTCAGATTCACCCCTCCACTTT	CASSLSDSPLHF
TRBD2	NA	TRBJ2-7	TRBV20-1	TGCAGTGGGGGGACTAGCGGGTCCTACGAGCAGTACTTC	CSGGTSGSYEQYF
TRBD2	NA	TRBJ2-3	TRBV5-8	TGTGCCAGCAGCGAGGGACTAGCGCCCCTCACAGATACGCAGTATTTT	CASSEGLAPLTDTQYF
TRBD2	NA	TRBJ2-7	TRBV5-1	TGCGCCAGCAGCTTGGAAGTCCTAGCGGGTAAACAAGGGCCCTCCTACGAGCAGTACTTC	CASSLEVLAGKQGPSYEQYF
NA	NA	TRBJ1-2	TRBV20-1	TGCAGTGCTAGTATGATGACAGCCTGGGAGGATGGCTACACCTTC	CSASMMTAWEDGYTF
NA	NA	TRBJ2-3	TRBV20-1	TGCAGTGCTAGGGCTAGAACCGGGACTCTCCCCACGGATACGCAGTATTTT	CSARARTGTLPTDTQYF
NA	once	TRBJ2-4	TRBV5-6	TGTGCCAGCAGCTCGTTACGACGCAGGGTTCTAGCCAAAAACATTCAGTACTTC	CASSSLRRRVLAKNIQYF
TRBD1	once	TRBJ1-5	TRBV7-9	TGTGCCAGCAGCCCAGGGACAGGGGGGAGGAATCAGCCCCAGCATTTT	CASSPGTGGRNQPQHF
TRBD1	few	TRBJ1-1	TRBV20-1	TGCAGGACTCGACAGGGCTTCATGAACACTGAAGCTTTCTTT	CRTRQGFMNTEAFF
NA	few	TRBJ2-7	TRBV2	TGTGCCAGCAGTCCCCGGGGGGAGCAGTACTTC	CASSPRGEQYF
NA	once	TRBJ2-5	TRBV5-1	TGCGCCAGTGTCGGGGTCCAAGAGACCCAGTACTTC	CASVGVQETQYF